This paragraph covers one TCR beta chain sequence. This clonotype was observed a few times. The target of this receptor is not known. No qualities accompany the bases; no much larger clone lies one base away. Preparation of the library involved 5' RACE. The sequencer was an Illumina HiSeq 2000. Template switching introduced a universal primer binding site; the final cDNA contained a unique molecular identifier, enabling accurate counting of TCR cDNA molecules. First-strand cDNA for TCR alpha and beta chains was synthesized from specific primers in the conserved constant-segment region. To control for contamination, each cDNA library was double barcoded with a SMART-Mk sample barcode plus Illumina barcodes. TruSeq adapter sequences, together with Illumina sample barcodes, were added in two successive PCR steps. TCR alpha and beta cDNA libraries were sequenced on the Illumina HiSeq platform with custom primers. In the authors' own workflow: Unique molecular identifiers were extracted from raw reads with MiGEC, and CDR3 positions were determined with MiXCR. For each individual, recombination models were inferred using an EM algorithm with the repgenHMM and IGoR tools. Shared clonotype analysis was performed with the tcR package in R, normalizing sharing by the product of cloneset sizes. To study raw recombination without the effects of thymic and clonal selection, out-of-frame nonproductive sequences were analyzed. The public reads were reanalyzed by TCRdb: fastp trimming at Q25, MiXCR alignment, in-frame beta chains only. CDR3 protein duplicates are merged, each entry listing the most common genes and DNA. In this record, the V and J calls reflect TCRdb's handling and not the investigators' own analysis. This sample gives just over 450,000 distinct CDR3 sequences in total; approximately 15% of them show up just once. The ten largest clonotypes hold about 0.52% of the sample.

The CDR3 goes from the cysteine to the phenylalanine over 14 residues. The read is trimmed to its CDR3 DNA, 42 bases read in frame from base 1. The junction shows trimming of 5 bases on V and 1 base on J, and the gene matches do not reach 4 bases of it. This record comes from a study of identical twins (TCRdb year 2016). General notes on the study: The study deep-sequenced TCR alpha and beta repertoires from monozygotic twins, unrelated adults of various ages and cord blood to test whether fetal clonotypes persist. To rule out contamination, the twin experiments were replicated at different times with different library preparation protocols.

Every donor was a healthy Caucasian. Three pairs of female monozygotic twins, all aged roughly 18 to 30 years, made up the twin cohort. Positive isolation kits from Invitrogen were used to isolate CD4+ and CD8+ T cell populations. Here is what the overall study found, with its caveats: Fewer insertions were carried by abundant cord blood beta clonotypes, a similar but weaker trend appeared in young adult naive repertoires, and no such trend appeared in memory repertoires. Because the same donors could not be followed over many years, conclusions were based on cross-sectional statistical analysis. Recombination models systematically underestimated out-of-frame TCR alpha sharing in monozygotic twins but agreed with sharing between unrelated individuals. Compared with coincidental sharing between unrelated individuals, out-of-frame TCR alpha sequences shared between twins had an excess of sequences with low generation probability. Invariant T cells such as MAIT and iNKT could partly confound zero-insertion analyses, although diverse VJ usage argued against such confounding for most clonotypes. Excess twin sharing in beta out-of-frame sequences was weaker because fewer shared sequences lowered the signal-to-noise ratio.

A further study also used this sample, focusing on yellow fever vaccine responses in identical twins. Per the second study: According to the authors, in identical twins the way T cells responded to vaccination appeared partly convergent and partly personalized. The study precisely tracked vaccine-responding T cell clones in identical twins.

The rearrangement combines TRBV12-3 or TRBV12-4 with TRBJ1-1; TRBD1 fits 7 bases in the junction. The TCR was taken from a woman aged 18-29 years in good health. The source material was CD4+ T cells sorted from blood. CDR3 reads: CASSGRQGNTEAFF. The sequenced DNA: TGTGCCAGCAGTGGCCGACAGGGGAACACTGAAGCTTTCTTT.